Listed below are T cell receptor beta chains from one sample, sequenced in a study of vaccination and CD4 T cells after COVID-19. TCRdb itself ran the PCR reads through MiXCR, one entry per CDR3 protein. The sample has fewer than 15,000 distinct CDR3 sequences, less than 55% seen once. These receptors' antigens are unknown. Source material: cultured CD4+ T cells from blood. Receptors were obtained from a human donor with COVID-19. The CDR3 runs from the conserved cysteine through the conserved F or W. A D gene is named only where the DNA matches it firmly. The size entry is marked missing in some rows and otherwise reads once, few, many or a size class.

abundance	d_gene	j_gene	v_gene	CDR3aa	CDR3nt
.	TRBD2	TRBJ2-3	TRBV6-5	CASSYAASSGVRGTDTQYF	TGTGCCAGCAGTTACGCGGCGTCTAGCGGGGTGCGAGGCACAGATACGCAGTATTTT
.	TRBD1	TRBJ1-2	TRBV19	CASSIGREGAGGYTF	TGTGCCAGTAGTATAGGAAGGGAGGGGGCAGGGGGCTACACCTTC
.	.	TRBJ2-1	TRBV7-2	CASSLALGGTARDEQFF	TGTGCCAGCAGCTTAGCGCTGGGCGGGACGGCACGCGATGAGCAGTTCTTC
.	.	TRBJ1-2	TRBV20-1	CSARDWQGGYTF	TGCAGTGCTAGAGATTGGCAGGGTGGCTACACCTTC
.	.	TRBJ2-3	TRBV12-3/TRBV12-4	CASSFLRVATSDTQYF	TGTGCCAGCAGTTTCCTACGGGTTGCGACGTCAGATACGCAGTATTTT
few	.	TRBJ1-2	TRBV6-1	CASSEAGQDYGYTF	TGTGCCAGCAGTGAAGCGGGGCAGGACTATGGCTACACCTTC
.	.	TRBJ1-5	TRBV20-1	CSARPGAFNQPQHF	TGCAGTGCTAGACCAGGGGCCTTCAATCAGCCCCAGCATTTT
.	TRBD1	TRBJ2-2	TRBV20-1	CSAVRDRAGGELFF	TGCAGTGCCGTACGGGACAGGGCGGGCGGGGAGCTGTTTTTT
.	.	TRBJ1-2	TRBV25-1	CASSQTGRDYGYTF	TGTGCCAGCAGTCAGACAGGACGAGACTATGGCTACACCTTC
.	.	TRBJ1-3	TRBV12-5	CAGGVGGSSGNTIYF	TGTGCTGGGGGGGTGGGAGGGAGCTCTGGAAACACCATATATTTT
large	.	TRBJ1-1	TRBV12-3/TRBV12-4	CASRGGPNTEAFF	TGTGCCAGCAGAGGGGGTCCGAACACTGAAGCTTTCTTT
.	.	TRBJ2-3	TRBV7-2	CASGASTDTQYF	TGTGCGTCGGGGGCTAGCACAGATACGCAGTATTTT
.	.	TRBJ2-2	TRBV5-8	CASTSRARNTGELFF	TGTGCCAGCACCAGTAGGGCTCGGAACACCGGGGAGCTGTTTTTT
few	.	TRBJ2-3	TRBV20-1	CSARVRADTQYF	TGCAGTGCTAGAGTCCGGGCAGATACGCAGTATTTT
.	.	TRBJ1-2	TRBV14	CASSPTRGAITLTF	TGTGCCAGCAGCCCCACTCGGGGGGCGATCACGCTTACCTTC
few	.	TRBJ2-3	TRBV20-1	CSARSGRGPQYF	TGCAGTGCTAGATCAGGCCGGGGTCCGCAGTATTTT
few	.	TRBJ1-6	TRBV4-3	CASSLSIAAAGSPLHF	TGCGCCAGCAGCCTCAGCATCGCGGCGGCGGGTTCACCCCTCCACTTT